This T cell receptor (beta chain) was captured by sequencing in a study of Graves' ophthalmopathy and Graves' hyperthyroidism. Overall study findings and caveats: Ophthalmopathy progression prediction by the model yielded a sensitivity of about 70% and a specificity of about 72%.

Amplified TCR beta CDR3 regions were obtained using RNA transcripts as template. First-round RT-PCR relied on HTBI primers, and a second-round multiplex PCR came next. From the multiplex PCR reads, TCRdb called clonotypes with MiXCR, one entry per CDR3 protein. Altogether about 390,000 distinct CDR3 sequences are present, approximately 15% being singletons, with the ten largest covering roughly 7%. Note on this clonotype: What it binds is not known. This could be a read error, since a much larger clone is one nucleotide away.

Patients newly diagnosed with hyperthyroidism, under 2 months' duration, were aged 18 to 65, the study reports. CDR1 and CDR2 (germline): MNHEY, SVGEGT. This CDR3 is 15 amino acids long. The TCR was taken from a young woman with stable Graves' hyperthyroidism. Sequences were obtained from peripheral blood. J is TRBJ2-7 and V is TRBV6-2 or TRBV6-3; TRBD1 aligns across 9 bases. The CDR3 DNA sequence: TGTGCCAGCAGTCGACCGGGACAGGGAGGCCACGAGCTGTACTTC. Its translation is CASSRPGQGGHELYF.